This entry is about one T cell receptor beta chain. The target antigen is unknown. The record originates from a study of cytomegalovirus exposure and HLA in healthy donors. Broader study findings: Serostatus for CMV was the only available immune exposure information.

Germline CDR1 reads LNHDA; CDR2 reads SQIVND (reference sequence). Losses at the gene ends were 6 bases for V and 2 bases for J; bases not matched to a gene: 7. The CDR3 runs to 14 residues. In the PCR, 60 Vbeta and 13 Jbeta primers were used. The protocol was immunoSEQ multiplex PCR, while the TCRdb copy is restricted to in-frame clones and leaves out a portion. Of 65,000 to 75,000 clones in the sample, about 74% were seen once. This chain joins TRBV19 and TRBJ2-7; 7 nucleotides match TRBD1. This sequence originates from a woman aged 55-70 years in good health and CMV-seropositive. The sequencing input was PBMCs. The CDR3 spells CASSLTGTAYEQYF. In nucleotides, the CDR3 is TGTGCCAGTAGCCTCACCGGGACAGCCTACGAGCAGTACTTC.